Presented here are 27 T cell receptor beta chains from one specimen sequenced in a study of blood T cell repertoires in COVID-19. TCRdb keeps only in-frame clones here, not all; method: immunoSEQ multiplex PCR. The table lists fewer than 350,000 clones, about 89% of them singletons, with approximately 4.2% in the top ten. Material: peripheral blood. All receptors come from a man in his forties with acute or convalescent COVID-19.

The chain uses TRBV19 and TRBJ1-5; TRBD1 might be the D (6 bases). Trimming removed 1 base from V and 2 bases from J, with 21 bases in between. Germline assignment: CDR1 LNHDA and CDR2 SQIVND (reference sequence). The CDR3 totals 19 residues. The CDR3, as DNA: TGTGCCAGTAGTATAGCCCGCCCCCGGGGGGCGGTTGGCAATCAGCCCCAGCATTTT. Translated, it gives CASSIARPRGAVGNQPQHF.

J is TRBJ1-1 and V is TRBV5-1, with 9 bases that match TRBD1. J gave up 5 bases and V 0 bases, and 2 bases lay outside the gene matches. CDR3 length: 14 residues. CDR1 SGHRS and CDR2 YFSETQ come from the germline V gene. The CDR3 is CASSLAGTGTEAFF. The CDR3, as DNA: TGCGCCAGCAGCTTGGCCGGGACAGGGACTGAAGCTTTCTTT.

The chain combines TRBV5-4 with TRBJ2-4; D is unclear. CDR1 and CDR2 from the germline V gene are SGHNT and YYREEE (reference sequence). There are 11 residues in the CDR3. V gave up 3 bases and J gave up 4 bases, with 2 bases separating them. CDR3 loop: CASSSKNIQYF. The CDR3 DNA reads as TGTGCCAGCAGCTCTAAAAACATTCAGTACTTC.

This sequence joins TRBV7-9 and TRBJ1-6; tentatively, D is TRBD1 (6 bases). The CDR3 length is 13 residues. CDR1 is SEHNR, CDR2 FQNEAQ, per germline (reference sequence). The V gene lost 10 bases and the J gene lost 10 bases, with 17 bases spanning the gap. The CDR3: CATRTGFGSPLHF. The DNA for the CDR3 is TGTGCCACCCGAACAGGGTTCGGCTCACCCCTCCACTTT.

The chain carries TRBV18 and TRBJ1-1; D perhaps matches TRBD1 (6 bases). Germline assignment: CDR1 KGHSH and CDR2 LQKENI. The V end was cut by 5 bases, the J end by 1 base, with 14 bases between. This CDR3 spans 15 amino acids. The CDR3 nucleotides read TGTGCCAGCTCATCACAACAGGGTGGGAACACTGAAGCTTTCTTT. This gives the protein CASSSQQGGNTEAFF.

This chain uses TRBV12-3 or TRBV12-4 with TRBJ2-3; the D is unclear. This CDR3 is built from 12 residues. The V end lost 6 bases, the J end lost 1 base, and 5 bases lay between the germline ends. CDR3 nucleotide sequence: TGTGCCAGCAGCCGTGGCACAGATACGCAGTATTTT. Translated, it gives CASSRGTDTQYF.

Written as DNA, the CDR3 is TGTGCCAGTAGTATAGGGCGGGGAGGCACCGGGGAGCTGTTTTTT. As protein: CASSIGRGGTGELFF. The gene calls are TRBV19 and TRBJ2-2; D may be TRBD2 (6 bases). The CDR3 is made up of 15 amino acids. The V and J ends lost 1 base and 4 bases respectively, with 10 bases between them. Germline CDR1 reads LNHDA; CDR2 reads SQIVND (reference sequence).

This chain links TRBV2 with TRBJ2-2, with 7 bases identical to TRBD1. V shed 8 bases, J shed 5 bases, and the junction held 8 bases outside the gene matches. CDR1 and CDR2 from the germline V gene are SNHLY and FYNNEI. CDR3 length equals 14 residues. The CDR3 DNA is TGTGCCAGCCTTTATAACAGGGGAACCGGGGAGCTGTTTTTT. Translating gives CASLYNRGTGELFF. The variable domain in full, completed from reference TRBV2 and TRBJ2-2, reads EPEVTQTPSHQVTQMGQEVILRCVPISNHLYFYWYRQILGQKVEFLVSFYNNEISEKSEIFDDQFSVERPDGSNFTLKIRSTKLEDSAMYFCASLYNRGTGELFFGEGSRLTVL.

This clone was detected once. The V and J genes are TRBV5-1 and TRBJ2-7, with D tentatively TRBD2 (6 bases). The V gene lost 0 bases and the J gene lost 6 bases, with 13 bases spanning the gap. CDR1 and CDR2 from the germline V gene are SGHRS and YFSETQ. This CDR3 is built from 14 residues. CDR3 DNA: TGCGCCAGCAGCTTGGGACTAGTCCCCTTCGAGCAGTACTTC. As protein: CASSLGLVPFEQYF.

V and J are TRBV3-1 (or the pseudogene TRBV3-2) and TRBJ2-3, with 7 bases lining up with TRBD2. V was clipped by 5 bases and J by 2 bases; unmatched bases: 7. CDR1 is LGHDT and CDR2 is YNNKEL in the germline V gene (reference sequence). This CDR3 is built from 15 residues. CDR3 residues: CASSSGTMSTDTQYF. CDR3 nucleotides: TGTGCCAGCAGCTCCGGGACTATGTCCACAGATACGCAGTATTTT.

The chain carries TRBV19 and TRBJ1-3, with TRBD1 as a possible D gene (5 bases). This CDR3 is built from 15 residues. The germline gives CDR1 LNHDA, CDR2 SQIVND (reference sequence). The ends were cut back, 5 bases at V and 0 bases at J, with 11 bases in the middle. The CDR3 DNA reads TGTGCCAGTAGTGACTGGGGGGACTCTGGAAACACCATATATTTT. Translated, it gives CASSDWGDSGNTIYF. The full variable domain, rest sourced from reference TRBV19 and TRBJ1-3, is DGGITQSPKYLFRKEGQNVTLSCEQNLNHDAMYWYRQDPGQGLRLIYYSQIVNDFQKGDIAEGYSVSREKKESFPLTVTSAQKNPTAFYLCASSDWGDSGNTIYFGEGSWLTVV.

V usage is TRBV7-9 and J usage is TRBJ2-3; weak D call: TRBD2 (5 bases). This CDR3 has 17 amino acids. With 2 bases removed from V and 0 bases from J, the gap between germline ends came to 15 bases. Germline V gives CDR1 SEHNR, CDR2 FQNEAQ (reference sequence). The CDR3 loop is CASSLLSVGGSTDTQYF. The DNA for the CDR3 is TGTGCCAGCAGCTTACTCTCGGTAGGAGGTAGCACAGATACGCAGTATTTT.

This chain connects TRBV6-5 to TRBJ2-4; 10 bases map to TRBD2. Germline CDR1 reads MNHEY; CDR2 reads SVGAGI. The CDR3 is made up of 14 amino acids. V gave up 11 bases and J gave up 12 bases; unmatched junction bases: 16. This CDR3 is CACRRGLAGVSQYF. The CDR3 region has the DNA TGTGCCTGTCGGAGGGGGCTAGCGGGGGTCAGTCAGTACTTC.

V and J are TRBV7-8 and TRBJ2-7; possibly TRBD1 for D (6 bases). The CDR3 has 16 amino acids. CDR1 SGHVS and CDR2 FQNEAQ come from the germline V gene. Deletions cut 2 bases from V and 9 bases from J, with 23 bases between. The DNA for the CDR3 is TGTGCCAGCAGCTTATGGTTAGGCAGGGGCGCGGGCGGGCAGTACTTC. Translated, it gives CASSLWLGRGAGGQYF.

V usage is TRBV24-1 and J usage is TRBJ1-4, with D possibly TRBD1 on 5 matching bases. The CDR3 contains 12 residues. Germline CDR1 and CDR2: KGHDR and SFDVKD. The germline V and J ends were trimmed by 10 bases and 8 bases, with 13 bases remaining between them. The CDR3, as DNA: TGTGCCACTTCCGCTGGGGCGGAAAAACTGTTTTTT. Residues: CATSAGAEKLFF.

This clone was counted only a few times. The rearrangement joins TRBV12-5 to TRBJ1-2, with 7 nucleotides matching TRBD1. Germline CDR1 LGHNT, CDR2 FRNRAP. V trimming: 7 bases; J trimming: 8 bases; junction bases outside the gene matches: 10. The CDR3 loop spans 13 amino acids. The CDR3, as DNA: TGTGCTAGTGTTCTTGACAGGGCGGGCGGCTACACCTTC. Its translation: CASVLDRAGGYTF.

The J gene is TRBJ1-5, the V gene TRBV19, with 8 nucleotides matching TRBD1. Germline loops: CDR1 LNHDA, CDR2 SQIVND (reference sequence). The trim removed 5 bases at V and 6 bases at J, leaving 9 bases unmatched. This CDR3 has 15 residues. Here the CDR3 reads CASSLGDRLSQPQHF. The CDR3 DNA sequence: TGTGCCAGTAGTCTAGGGGACAGGTTATCTCAGCCCCAGCATTTT. Filled out from reference TRBV19 and TRBJ1-5, the complete variable domain reads DGGITQSPKYLFRKEGQNVTLSCEQNLNHDAMYWYRQDPGQGLRLIYYSQIVNDFQKGDIAEGYSVSREKKESFPLTVTSAQKNPTAFYLCASSLGDRLSQPQHFGDGTRLSIL.

This clone was counted only a few times. The rearrangement uses TRBV19 and TRBJ1-2; no firm D call. The V gene lost 6 bases and the J gene lost 2 bases, with 10 bases spanning the gap. Per germline, CDR1 LNHDA and CDR2 SQIVND (reference sequence). The CDR3 is 13 residues long. The CDR3 bases are TGTGCCAGTAGGCCGAGTGAGAACTATGGCTACACCTTC. This gives the protein CASRPSENYGYTF.

The CDR3 region has the DNA TGTGCCAGTCAGGGGAACGACAATGAGCAGTTCTTC. It translates to CASQGNDNEQFF. The rearrangement uses TRBV6-5 and TRBJ2-1, with D perhaps TRBD1 (6 bases). The CDR3 length is 12 residues. Germline V gene data show CDR1 as MNHEY and CDR2 as SVGAGI. Between the trimmed V and J ends, which lost 9 bases and 5 bases, there was a span of 11 bases.

This sequence joins TRBV12-3 or TRBV12-4 and TRBJ1-1, with D possibly TRBD1 on 6 matching bases. The ends were cut back, 3 bases at V and 3 bases at J, with 8 bases in the middle. The CDR3 spans 13 residues. Written as DNA, the CDR3 is TGTGCCAGCAGTTTTAAGGGGGACACTGAAGCTTTCTTT. The encoded protein is CASSFKGDTEAFF.

The chain carries TRBV5-6 and TRBJ2-7, with TRBD2 matching 7 bases. This CDR3 is 15 amino acids long. V was clipped by 2 bases and J by 3 bases; unmatched bases: 8. The germline CDR1 and CDR2 sequences are SGHDT and YYEEEE. The CDR3 loop reads CASSFWSGANYEQYF. DNA of the CDR3: TGTGCCAGCAGCTTCTGGAGCGGGGCCAACTACGAGCAGTACTTC.

V gene TRBV18 combines with J gene TRBJ2-3; maybe TRBD1 (6 bases). Trimming shortened V by 4 bases and J by 0 bases, and 8 bases separated the two germline ends. The CDR3 has 14 amino acids. Germline CDR1 is KGHSH and CDR2 is LQKENI. The CDR3 sequence is CASSRQASTDTQYF. In DNA, the CDR3 is TGTGCCAGCTCACGACAGGCTAGCACAGATACGCAGTATTTT.

This chain connects TRBV29-1 to TRBJ1-6; 9 positions agree with TRBD1. The CDR3 contains 14 residues. The germline V gene has CDR1 SQVTM and CDR2 ANQGSEA. After removal of 4 bases from V and 4 bases from J, the junction contained 2 bases not matched to a gene. CDR3 sequence reads: CSVGTGAYNSPLHF. Written as DNA, the CDR3 is TGCAGCGTTGGGACAGGGGCGTATAATTCACCCCTCCACTTT.

The chain links TRBV11-3 to TRBJ1-1; TRBD1 is a possible D gene (5 bases). The CDR3 has 14 amino acids. The germline V gene encodes CDR1 SGHNT and CDR2 YENEEA. The germline V and J ends were trimmed by 3 bases and 4 bases, with 12 bases remaining between them. CDR3 in amino acids: CASSLGGGSTEAFF. The CDR3 DNA sequence: TGTGCCAGCAGCTTGGGCGGGGGGAGCACTGAAGCTTTCTTT.

The J gene is TRBJ1-2, the V gene TRBV12-5, with 7 bases aligning to TRBD1. This CDR3 contains 12 residues. Germline V gene lookup returns CDR1 LGHNT and CDR2 FRNRAP. J was trimmed by 8 bases and V by 5 bases; bases with no gene match: 5. DNA for the CDR3: TGTGCTAGTGGTAGGGACAGCGGAGGCTACACCTTC. It is translated as CASGRDSGGYTF.

The V and J genes are TRBV19 and TRBJ2-2; 9 bases agree with TRBD1. The length of the CDR3 is 15 residues. With V trimmed by 5 bases and J by 4 bases, 5 bases remained unmatched. CDR1 and CDR2 from the germline V gene are LNHDA and SQIVND (reference sequence). CDR3 protein: CASSLQGASTGELFF. The CDR3 DNA reads as TGTGCCAGTAGTTTACAGGGGGCGAGCACCGGGGAGCTGTTTTTT.

The rearrangement links TRBV5-1 to TRBJ1-3; 7 bases are shared with TRBD1. J lost 3 bases, V lost 4 bases, and 4 bases had no gene match. The germline V gene encodes CDR1 SGHRS and CDR2 YFSETQ. CDR3 length: 14 residues. The CDR3 spells CASSDGTDGNTIYF. The CDR3 nucleotides are TGCGCCAGCAGCGACGGGACAGATGGAAACACCATATATTTT. The full variable domain, with the rest looked up from reference TRBV5-1 and TRBJ1-3, is KAGVTQTPRYLIKTRGQQVTLSCSPISGHRSVSWYQQTPGQGLQFLFEYFSETQRNKGNFPGRFSGRQFSNSRSEMNVSTLELGDSALYLCASSDGTDGNTIYFGEGSWLTVV.